The 21 T cell receptor beta chains listed next were all sequenced from one sample in a study of cytomegalovirus exposure and HLA in healthy donors. The PCR made use of 60 Vbeta and 13 Jbeta primers. Clones were read by immunoSEQ multiplex PCR, and TCRdb kept only the in-frame ones, dropping some. This table has around 140,000 clones, about 84% appearing once. The sequenced material came from PBMCs. These receptors were taken from a man aged 50 or older in good health and CMV-seronegative.

The rearrangement links TRBV9 to TRBJ1-3; D is ambiguous. Deletions cut 3 bases from V and 2 bases from J, with 9 bases between. The CDR3 is made up of 14 amino acids. Germline CDR1 reads SGDLS; CDR2 reads YYNGEE. In DNA, the CDR3 is TGTGCCAGCAGCGGCGCTTCCCCTGGAAACACCATATATTTT. The encoded protein is CASSGASPGNTIYF. Complete variable domain (other parts from reference TRBV9 and TRBJ1-3): DSGVTQTPKHLITATGQRVTLRCSPRSGDLSVYWYQQSLDQGLQFLIQYYNGEERAKGNILERFSAQQFPDLHSELNLSSLELGDSALYFCASSGASPGNTIYFGEGSWLTVV.

Remarks on this clone: The junction departs from the called germline gene at one end, perhaps through a read error. The chain couples TRBV15 to TRBJ1-2; D gene unclear. The CDR3 extends over 13 amino acids. The V gene's germline CDR1 is LNHNV and CDR2 YYDKDF (reference sequence). The CDR3 loop reads CATSRDSDSARLF. CDR3 DNA: TGTGCCACCAGCAGAGATAGTGACTCAGCACGATTATTC.

This chain connects TRBV7-8 to TRBJ1-6, with 7 positions matching TRBD1. The trim removed 5 bases at V and 10 bases at J, leaving 8 bases unmatched. Per the germline V gene, CDR1 is SGHVS and CDR2 is FQNEAQ. The CDR3 sequence is 14 residues long. The CDR3 reads CASSLDRVESPLHF. Here the CDR3 DNA reads TGTGCCAGCAGCCTCGACAGGGTGGAATCACCCCTCCACTTT. Combining the CDR3 with reference TRBV7-8 and TRBJ1-6 gives the whole variable domain GAGVSQSPRYKVAKRGQDVALRCDPISGHVSLFWYQQALGQGPEFLTYFQNEAQLDKSGLPSDRFFAERPEGSVSTLKIQRTQQEDSAVYLCASSLDRVESPLHFGNGTRLTVT.

The chain employs TRBV27 and TRBJ1-4, with D possibly matching TRBD1 (5 bases). The CDR3 contains 16 residues. Germline loops: CDR1 MNHEY, CDR2 SMNVEV (reference sequence). Trimming removed 5 bases from V and 5 bases from J, with 18 bases in between. This chain's CDR3 is CASSAEPGGGNEKLFF. CDR3 sequence (DNA): TGTGCCAGCAGTGCCGAGCCCGGGGGAGGGAATGAAAAACTGTTTTTT.

The rearrangement uses TRBV30 and TRBJ2-7; 9 bases align to TRBD1. Trimming at V came to 4 bases and at J to 3 bases, leaving 7 bases not matched to a gene. The CDR3 has 14 residues. Germline CDR1 is GTSNPN and CDR2 is SVGIG (reference sequence). The CDR3 DNA sequence: TGTGCCTGGAAAACGGGACAGGGAGGCTACGAGCAGTACTTC. Amino acid sequence: CAWKTGQGGYEQYF.

This clone was picked up a small number of times. CDR3 nucleotides: TGTGCCAGTAACTTGGACAGGCGCACAGATACGCAGTATTTT. This gives the protein CASNLDRRTDTQYF. This chain uses TRBV2 with TRBJ2-3; the match to TRBD1 covers 7 bases. V shed 9 bases and J 1 base; nucleotides not matched to a gene: 7. This CDR3 contains 14 residues. Germline lookup yields CDR1 SNHLY and CDR2 FYNNEI. Supplemented by reference TRBV2 and TRBJ2-3, the full variable domain reads EPEVTQTPSHQVTQMGQEVILRCVPISNHLYFYWYRQILGQKVEFLVSFYNNEISEKSEIFDDQFSVERPDGSNFTLKIRSTKLEDSAMYFCASNLDRRTDTQYFGPGTRLTVL.

The chain couples TRBV19 to TRBJ1-1; the match to TRBD1 covers 11 bases. In germline, CDR1 is LNHDA, CDR2 SQIVND (reference sequence). The CDR3 extends over 16 amino acids. After removal of 4 bases from V and 5 bases from J, the junction contained 9 bases not matched to a gene. CDR3: CASSNWDRGLSTEAFF. CDR3 coding DNA: TGTGCCAGTAGTAATTGGGACAGGGGGTTAAGTACTGAAGCTTTCTTT.

The chain links TRBV6-5 to TRBJ1-2, with 7 bases matching TRBD1. The CDR3 is 14 residues long. Germline loops: CDR1 MNHEY, CDR2 SVGAGI. V gave up 5 bases and J gave up 0 bases; unmatched junction bases: 3. The CDR3: CASSRQGANYGYTF. The DNA for the CDR3 is TGTGCCAGCAGTCGACAGGGAGCTAACTATGGCTACACCTTC.

This chain joins TRBV5-4 and TRBJ2-3; TRBD1 matches at 8 bases. The germline V gene encodes CDR1 SGHNT and CDR2 YYREEE (reference sequence). This CDR3 region has 16 residues. With 3 bases clipped from V and 2 bases from J, the junction kept 8 bases outside the gene matches. CDR3 residues: CASSSGTGRLTDTQYF. The CDR3 nucleotides read TGTGCCAGCAGCTCCGGGACAGGACGACTCACAGATACGCAGTATTTT.

This chain connects TRBV9 to TRBJ2-1; no reliable D call. CDR3 length: 14 amino acids. V lost 2 bases, J lost 6 bases, and 12 bases lay in between. Germline V CDR1 and CDR2: SGDLS, YYNGEE. Here the CDR3 reads CASSVRGSLNEQFF. As DNA, the CDR3 is TGTGCCAGCAGCGTCAGAGGTAGTCTCAATGAGCAGTTCTTC.

The chain employs TRBV10-3 and TRBJ2-5, with D tentatively TRBD1 (7 bases). The CDR3 extends over 17 amino acids. Germline V CDR1 and CDR2: ENHRY, SYGVKD. The ends were cut back, 0 bases at V and 5 bases at J, with 19 bases in the middle. The CDR3: CAISESPAGGSMETQYF. The CDR3 nucleotides are TGTGCCATCAGTGAGTCGCCGGCAGGGGGGAGTATGGAGACCCAGTACTTC.

The chain has TRBV15 and TRBJ2-6, with D perhaps TRBD2 (6 bases). The CDR3 runs 16 residues. CDR1 is LNHNV and CDR2 is YYDKDF in the germline V gene (reference sequence). Trimming removed 3 bases from V and 4 bases from J, with 13 bases in between. For the CDR3, the DNA is TGTGCCACCAGCAGCAGGCGGGGAGCGGGGGCCAACGTCCTGACTTTC. Protein product: CATSSRRGAGANVLTF.

The chain combines TRBV2 with TRBJ2-5; the match to TRBD2 covers 12 bases. In germline, CDR1 is SNHLY, CDR2 FYNNEI. This CDR3 has 15 amino acids. The J segment lost 1 base and the V segment lost 5 bases, leaving 2 bases of the junction unmatched. The CDR3 sequence: CASSPGLAGQETQYF. CDR3 nucleotides: TGTGCCAGCAGTCCGGGACTAGCGGGCCAAGAGACCCAGTACTTC.

This chain joins TRBV2 and TRBJ1-5, with 9 bases identical to TRBD1. V lost 4 bases, J lost 4 bases, and 5 bases stayed unmatched. Germline V gene lookup returns CDR1 SNHLY and CDR2 FYNNEI. CDR3 length equals 15 residues. DNA for the CDR3: TGTGCCAGCAGTGGGGGGACAGGGAGAAATCAGCCCCAGCATTTT. Protein: CASSGGTGRNQPQHF.

The V call is TRBV7-2, the J call TRBJ2-1; 8 positions agree with TRBD1. Looked up from germline, CDR1 is SGHTA and CDR2 is FQGNSA. This CDR3 is 15 amino acids long. V lost 3 bases and J lost 2; bases outside the gene matches: 3. The chain's CDR3 is CASSFDRGTYNEQFF. The DNA of the CDR3 is TGTGCCAGCAGCTTCGACAGGGGAACCTACAATGAGCAGTTCTTC. Using reference TRBV7-2 and TRBJ2-1 for the parts outside the CDR3, the full variable domain is GAGVSQSPSNKVTEKGKDVELRCDPISGHTALYWYRQSLGQGLEFLIYFQGNSAPDKSGLPSDRFSAERTGGSVSTLTIQRTQQEDSAVYLCASSFDRGTYNEQFFGPGTRLTVL.

The gene calls are TRBV2 and TRBJ2-2; TRBD1 agrees at 7 bases. Germline CDR1 SNHLY, CDR2 FYNNEI. The length of the CDR3 is 15 residues. J gave up 5 bases and V 5 bases, and 8 bases lay outside the gene matches. The CDR3 DNA is TGTGCCAGCAGTCGTACCGGGACAGTGACCGGGGAGCTGTTTTTT. Residues: CASSRTGTVTGELFF.

V gene TRBV11-3 combines with J gene TRBJ1-5, with no clear D. The CDR3 loop spans 13 amino acids. Trimming removed 2 bases from V and 2 bases from J, with 4 bases in between. Germline CDR1 is SGHNT and CDR2 is YENEEA. CDR3 sequence: CASSLSGNQPQHF. Here the CDR3 DNA reads TGTGCCAGCAGCTTATCGGGCAATCAGCCCCAGCATTTT.

The chain couples TRBV7-2 to TRBJ2-7; TRBD2 matches 13 bases. Germline CDR1 SGHTA, CDR2 FQGNSA. The CDR3 sequence is 19 residues long. J was trimmed by 6 bases and V by 5 bases; bases with no gene match: 19. The CDR3 DNA reads as TGTGCCAGCAGCCGCCCTCGGACTAGCGGGAGAAGGTTAGGGGTCGAGCAGTACTTC. This gives the protein CASSRPRTSGRRLGVEQYF.

About this clone itself: This sample also contains other DNA sequences that code for the same CDR3. The V call is TRBV7-3, the J call TRBJ2-1, with 12 bases aligning to TRBD2. This CDR3 is 15 amino acids long. The germline CDR1 and CDR2 sequences are SGHTA and FQGTGA. V lost 5 bases, J lost 6 bases, and 5 bases stayed unmatched. The CDR3 coding sequence is TGTGCCAGCAGCCCCCGACTAGCGGGGGTCAATGAGCAGTTCTTC. This encodes CASSPRLAGVNEQFF.

For this clone: This sample also contains other DNA sequences that code for the same CDR3. As DNA, the CDR3 is TGTGCCAGCAGCTCCGCCCGGACAGTCGAAGCTTTCTTT. Translating gives CASSSARTVEAFF. This chain connects TRBV5-4 to TRBJ1-1; D might be TRBD1 (6 bases). V was pared by 3 bases and J by 8 bases, with 14 bases between. This CDR3 is 13 amino acids long. The germline CDR1 and CDR2 sequences are SGHNT and YYREEE (reference sequence). Complete variable domain (other parts from reference TRBV5-4 and TRBJ1-1): ETGVTQSPTHLIKTRGQQVTLRCSSQSGHNTVSWYQQALGQGPQFIFQYYREEENGRGNFPPRFSGLQFPNYSSELNVNALELDDSALYLCASSSARTVEAFFGQGTRLTVV.

This clone occurred a few times. V and J are TRBV4-2 and TRBJ1-1; D remains unclear. CDR1 is LGHNA and CDR2 is YNFKEQ in the germline V gene. The V end was cut by 0 bases, the J end by 6 bases, with 14 bases between. CDR3 length: 15 amino acids. CDR3 nucleotides: TGTGCCAGCAGCCAAGATTTCACGGGAGCGGCTGAAGCTTTCTTT. It is translated as CASSQDFTGAAEAFF.